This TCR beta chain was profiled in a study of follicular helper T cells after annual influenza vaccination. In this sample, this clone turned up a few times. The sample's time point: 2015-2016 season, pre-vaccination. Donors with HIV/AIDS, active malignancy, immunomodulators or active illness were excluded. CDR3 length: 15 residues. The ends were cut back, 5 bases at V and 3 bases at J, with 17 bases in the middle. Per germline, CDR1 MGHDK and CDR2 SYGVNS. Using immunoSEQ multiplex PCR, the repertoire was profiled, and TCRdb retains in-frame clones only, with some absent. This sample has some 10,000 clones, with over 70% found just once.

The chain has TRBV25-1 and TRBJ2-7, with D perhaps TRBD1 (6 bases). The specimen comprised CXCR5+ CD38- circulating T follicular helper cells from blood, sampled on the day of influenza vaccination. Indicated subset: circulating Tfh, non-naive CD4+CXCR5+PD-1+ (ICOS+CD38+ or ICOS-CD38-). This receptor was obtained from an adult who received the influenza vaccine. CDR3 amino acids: CASSRPGTQIYEQYF. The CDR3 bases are TGTGCCAGCAGTCGTCCCGGGACACAGATCTACGAGCAGTACTTC.